Listed below are T cell receptor beta chains from one sample, sequenced in a study of control samples from healthy donors and cancer patients. Profiled with immunoSEQ multiplex PCR; TCRdb holds only in-frame clones, not every one. The sample has around 90,000 clones, more than 75% seen once. Sequenced: blood. All receptors come from a woman aged 40 to 49 in good health. Each CDR3 is given with its conserved first and last residue. The D gene is left open where the match is weak. Clone size is shown for a subset of rows, as once, few, many or a class of expanded clone.

cdr3_aa cdr3_nt v_call d_call j_call clone_size
CASKSREYTEAFF TGCGCCAGCAAAAGTCGGGAATACACTGAAGCTTTCTTT TRBV10-1 . TRBJ1-1 .
CAWSEPDRTNTEAFF TGTGCCTGGAGCGAGCCGGACAGAACGAACACTGAAGCTTTCTTT TRBV30 . TRBJ1-1 .
CASRASHTGTGSYNEQFF TGTGCCAGCAGGGCCTCCCATACCGGGACAGGGTCCTACAATGAGCAGTTCTTC TRBV2 TRBD1 TRBJ2-1 .
CASLSHGGRSFSEQYF TGTGCCAGCCTTTCCCATGGGGGACGCTCCTTCTCCGAGCAGTACTTC TRBV27 . TRBJ2-7 .
CASSPAGGTSGNQETQYF TGTGCCAGCAGCCCAGCCGGGGGGACTAGCGGAAACCAAGAGACCCAGTACTTC TRBV3-1/TRBV3-2 TRBD2 TRBJ2-5 once
CASSFGDQPQHF TGTGCCAGCAGCTTTGGGGATCAGCCCCAGCATTTT TRBV7-2 . TRBJ1-5 .
CASSQGGGENYGYTF TGCGCCAGCAGCCAAGGAGGGGGCGAAAACTATGGCTACACCTTC TRBV4-3 TRBD1 TRBJ1-2 .
CASALGRGYNEQFF TGTGCCAGCGCGCTTGGAAGGGGCTACAATGAGCAGTTCTTC TRBV6-5 . TRBJ2-1 .
CSASGGNTEAFF TGCAGTGCTAGTGGGGGGAACACTGAAGCTTTCTTT TRBV20-1 . TRBJ1-1 once
CAWGDYRTRNEQFF TGTGCCTGGGGGGACTACCGCACGAGGAATGAGCAGTTCTTC TRBV30 TRBD2 TRBJ2-1 .
CATSGGGGFGYTF TGTGCCACCAGCGGGGGCGGCGGGTTTGGCTACACCTTC TRBV15 . TRBJ1-2 .
CASSPPGTGGRLNTEAFF TGTGCCAGCAGTCCCCCAGGGACAGGGGGAAGATTGAACACTGAAGCTTTCTTT TRBV6-2/TRBV6-3 TRBD1 TRBJ1-1 .
CASSERMGNTEAFF TGCGCCAGCAGTGAGAGAATGGGGAACACTGAAGCTTTCTTT TRBV10-1 . TRBJ1-1 .